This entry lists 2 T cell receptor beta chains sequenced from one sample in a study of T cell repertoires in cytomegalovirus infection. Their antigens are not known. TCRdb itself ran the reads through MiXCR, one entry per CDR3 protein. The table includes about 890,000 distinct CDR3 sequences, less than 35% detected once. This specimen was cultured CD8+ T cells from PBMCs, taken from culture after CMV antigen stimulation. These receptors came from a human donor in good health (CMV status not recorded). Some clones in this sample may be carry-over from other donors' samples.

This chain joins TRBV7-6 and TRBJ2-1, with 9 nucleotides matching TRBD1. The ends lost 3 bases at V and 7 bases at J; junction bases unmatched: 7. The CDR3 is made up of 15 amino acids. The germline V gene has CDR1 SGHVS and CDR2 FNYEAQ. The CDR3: CASSLGTGWLNEQFF. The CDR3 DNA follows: TGTGCCAGCAGCTTGGGGACAGGGTGGTTGAATGAGCAGTTCTTC.

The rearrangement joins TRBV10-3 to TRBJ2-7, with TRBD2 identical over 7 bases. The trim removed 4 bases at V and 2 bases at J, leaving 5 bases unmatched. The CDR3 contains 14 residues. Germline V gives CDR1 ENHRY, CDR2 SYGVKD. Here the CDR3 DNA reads TGTGCCATCAGTGGCGGCGGGGGACCCTACGAGCAGTACGTC. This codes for CAISGGGGPYEQYV.